These 14 T cell receptor beta chains were sequenced from one sample in a study of shared clonotypes between healthy human individuals. Profiled with immunoSEQ multiplex PCR; TCRdb holds only in-frame clones, not every one. The profile shows 2 million to 3 million clones, roughly nine tenths of them singletons. Specimen: naive CD4+ T cells sorted from blood. Subset defined: CD45RA+ positively selected. All receptors come from a man younger than 35 in good health.

This sequence joins TRBV30 and TRBJ2-2; D is perhaps TRBD1 or TRBD2 (5 bases each). The CDR3 is 19 residues long. Germline V gives CDR1 GTSNPN, CDR2 SVGIG (reference sequence). The V end was cut by 5 bases, the J end by 0 bases, with 25 bases between. The CDR3, as DNA: TGTGCCTGGCTTCCCTCGAGGGGAACACAGAACGCGAACACCGGGGAGCTGTTTTTT. Protein product: CAWLPSRGTQNANTGELFF. Using reference TRBV30 and TRBJ2-2 for the parts outside the CDR3, the full variable domain is SQTIHQWPATLVQPVGSPLSLECTVEGTSNPNLYWYRQAAGRGLQLLFYSVGIGQISSEVPQNLSASRPQDRQFILSSKKLLLSDSGFYLCAWLPSRGTQNANTGELFFGEGSRLTVL.

This chain joins TRBV6-5 and TRBJ1-2; D unresolved. The CDR3 has 13 residues. Looked up from germline, CDR1 is MNHEY and CDR2 is SVGAGI. Trimming cost V 6 bases and J 0 bases, with 8 bases left between them. The CDR3 loop is CASREGPNYGYTF. DNA for the CDR3: TGTGCCAGCAGAGAAGGACCTAACTATGGCTACACCTTC.

V is TRBV6-1 and J is TRBJ2-1, with TRBD1 matching 9 bases. This CDR3 is 15 amino acids long. V lost 6 bases to trimming and J lost 5 bases; unmatched junction nucleotides: 8. Germline V gene lookup returns CDR1 MNHNS and CDR2 SASEGT. This CDR3 reads CASSSHGTGHNEQFF. The CDR3 bases are TGTGCCAGCAGCTCACACGGGACAGGGCACAATGAGCAGTTCTTC.

CDR3 DNA sequence: TGCGCCAGCAGCCCGGGACTAGCGGGCACCGAGCAGTACTTC. Its protein product is CASSPGLAGTEQYF. This chain uses TRBV5-1 with TRBJ2-7; TRBD2 agrees at 12 bases. CDR3 length: 14 amino acids. The trim removed 4 bases at V and 6 bases at J, leaving 5 bases unmatched. Germline CDR1 SGHRS, CDR2 YFSETQ.

This sequence joins TRBV2 and TRBJ2-7, with D unclear. V shed 8 bases and J shed 2 bases, with 7 bases lying between them. The CDR3 totals 11 residues. CDR1 SNHLY and CDR2 FYNNEI come from the germline V gene. The CDR3 DNA sequence: TGTGCCAGCGGCCTCGCCTACGAGCAGTACTTC. It specifies CASGLAYEQYF.

The V and J genes are TRBV28 and TRBJ2-7; possibly TRBD2 for D (6 bases). The CDR3 runs 16 residues. Germline CDR1 is MDHEN and CDR2 is SYDVKM. Trimming took off 8 bases at V and 2 bases at J, with 22 bases between the two ends. CDR3 region: CASPRPGRFGPYEQYF. The CDR3 nucleotides read TGTGCCAGCCCCCGGCCCGGGAGATTTGGTCCCTACGAGCAGTACTTC.

The CDR3 nucleotides read TGTGCCTCTTTGACAACCGGCTACACCTTC. Its translation: CASLTTGYTF. The V and J genes are TRBV30 and TRBJ1-2; unclear D gene. Trimming removed 7 bases from V and 8 bases from J, with 11 bases in between. Germline V lookup: CDR1 GTSNPN, CDR2 SVGIG (reference sequence). This CDR3 spans 10 amino acids.

In regard to this clone: The junction and the germline gene differ at one end; a read error may be behind it. The J gene is TRBJ2-3, the V gene TRBV7-9; no clear D gene. Germline V gene sequence: CDR1 SEHNR, CDR2 FQNEAQ (reference sequence). This CDR3 is 13 amino acids long. In DNA, the CDR3 is TGTGCGAGCACCCGAACTAGCACAGATACGCAGTATTTT. It is translated as CASTRTSTDTQYF.

J is TRBJ1-5 and V is TRBV5-1; the D is unclear. Trimming cost V 4 bases and J 0 bases, with 17 bases left between them. The CDR3 has 17 amino acids. Germline loops: CDR1 SGHRS, CDR2 YFSETQ. This CDR3 reads CASSPGRGDYSNQPQHF. The DNA of the CDR3 is TGCGCCAGCAGCCCGGGTAGAGGAGACTATAGCAATCAGCCCCAGCATTTT.

Concerning this clone: This specimen includes other DNA sequences encoding the same CDR3. V and J are TRBV20-1 and TRBJ1-1, with 7 positions matching TRBD1. Germline V CDR1 and CDR2: DFQATT, SNEGSKA (reference sequence). V dropped 5 bases and J dropped 7; count of bases not matched to a gene: 4. The CDR3 loop spans 11 amino acids. The CDR3 DNA reads TGCAGTGCTCGAAGACAGGGTGAAGCTTTCTTT. Its protein is CSARRQGEAFF.

This chain uses TRBV9 with TRBJ1-4, with 7 bases lining up with TRBD1. Trimming cost V 2 bases and J 0 bases; bases outside gene matches: 13. There are 19 residues in the CDR3. Germline CDR1 SGDLS, CDR2 YYNGEE. The CDR3 DNA is TGTGCCAGCAGCGTTTCAACCGGGACAGCCTTAGCAACTAATGAAAAACTGTTTTTT. As protein: CASSVSTGTALATNEKLFF.

This sequence joins TRBV5-1 and TRBJ2-7; D possibly matches TRBD1 or TRBD2 (5 bases each). The CDR3 has 14 residues. V lost 1 base and J 1 base, leaving 9 bases between the germline ends. The germline V gene has CDR1 SGHRS and CDR2 YFSETQ. The CDR3 sequence: CASSLLRGSYEQYF. CDR3 nucleotides: TGCGCCAGCAGCTTGTTGAGGGGATCCTACGAGCAGTACTTC.

The chain is built from TRBV11-2 and TRBJ1-6; D perhaps matches TRBD1 (5 bases). The CDR3 runs to 13 residues. The germline V and J ends were trimmed by 8 bases and 6 bases, with 11 bases remaining between them. The germline CDR1 and CDR2 sequences are SGHAT and FQNNGV. CDR3 DNA sequence: TGTGCCAGCTCCCAGGGCTCTAATTCACCCCTCCACTTT. Its translation is CASSQGSNSPLHF.

This chain links TRBV5-6 with TRBJ1-2; TRBD1 might be the D (6 bases). The CDR3 is 17 amino acids. Germline loops: CDR1 SGHDT, CDR2 YYEEEE. V gave up 0 bases and J gave up 7 bases, with 22 bases separating them. CDR3 DNA: TGTGCCAGCAGCTTGGCCACGCAGATGAGGGGGGTGGTTGGCTACACCTTC. Amino acids: CASSLATQMRGVVGYTF.